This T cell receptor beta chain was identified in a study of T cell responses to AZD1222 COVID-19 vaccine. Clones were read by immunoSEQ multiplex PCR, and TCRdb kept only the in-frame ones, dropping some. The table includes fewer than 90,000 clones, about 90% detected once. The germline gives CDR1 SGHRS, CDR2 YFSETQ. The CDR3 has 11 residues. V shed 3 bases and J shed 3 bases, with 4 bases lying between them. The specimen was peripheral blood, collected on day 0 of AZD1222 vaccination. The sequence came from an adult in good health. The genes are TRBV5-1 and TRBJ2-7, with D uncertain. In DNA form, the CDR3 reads TGCGCCAGCAGCTCCGACTACGAGCAGTACTTC. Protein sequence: CASSSDYEQYF.